Listed below are T cell receptor beta chains from one sample, sequenced in a study of response to subunit inactivated influenza vaccine. TCRdb redid the calling of the RT-PCR reads with MiXCR, one entry per CDR3 protein. The data contain roughly 760,000 distinct CDR3 sequences, over 20% of them singletons. This specimen consisted of PBMCs from blood, obtained 5 to 6 days after vaccination. These TCRs come from a man aged 50-60 years who received an inactivated influenza vaccine. Both conserved end residues are part of each CDR3. Clone size is stated in some rows and not others, as once, few, many or a class when expanded.

v_call: TRBV6-1
j_call: TRBJ2-5
clone_size: NA
cdr3_aa: CASRKTKTTETQYF

v_call: TRBV7-9
j_call: TRBJ2-1
clone_size: NA
cdr3_aa: CASSPGAGSYEQFF

v_call: TRBV6-2/TRBV6-3
j_call: TRBJ1-1
clone_size: few
cdr3_aa: CASSYSVGTGAEAFF

v_call: TRBV12-3/TRBV12-4
j_call: TRBJ1-5
clone_size: NA
cdr3_aa: CASSLEGEGGGQPQHF

v_call: TRBV4-2
j_call: TRBJ1-2
clone_size: NA
cdr3_aa: CASSQAEGSNYGYTF

v_call: TRBV4-2
j_call: TRBJ1-6
clone_size: few
cdr3_aa: CASSQNFGTGNSPLHF

v_call: TRBV7-2
j_call: TRBJ2-4
clone_size: NA
cdr3_aa: CASSLASVRGQNIQYF

v_call: TRBV6-2/TRBV6-3
j_call: TRBJ2-5
clone_size: NA
cdr3_aa: CASTQINDWAETQYF

v_call: TRBV5-1
j_call: TRBJ2-7
clone_size: few
cdr3_aa: CASSSSGMGSYEQYF

v_call: TRBV7-2
j_call: TRBJ2-7
clone_size: few
cdr3_aa: CASSYRTSGTSYEQYF

v_call: TRBV5-5
j_call: TRBJ1-3
clone_size: NA
cdr3_aa: CASSLEQFSGNTIYF

v_call: TRBV4-1
j_call: TRBJ2-2
clone_size: NA
cdr3_aa: CASSQEGTGYTGELFF

v_call: TRBV20-1
j_call: TRBJ2-7
clone_size: few
cdr3_aa: CSAPVWAGKEEQYF

v_call: TRBV29-1
j_call: TRBJ2-4
clone_size: many
cdr3_aa: CSVINGSPSLDIQYF

v_call: TRBV21-1
j_call: TRBJ1-6
clone_size: NA
cdr3_aa: CASSKQGNNSPLHF

v_call: TRBV4-3
j_call: TRBJ2-5
clone_size: NA
cdr3_aa: CASSQDLWGEETQYF

v_call: TRBV20-1
j_call: TRBJ2-1
clone_size: NA
cdr3_aa: CSAIGLAGGRSEQFF

v_call: TRBV20-1
j_call: TRBJ1-6
clone_size: NA
cdr3_aa: CSARLGAARDSPLHF

v_call: TRBV27
j_call: TRBJ1-1
clone_size: NA
cdr3_aa: CASRRIRNTEAFF

v_call: TRBV18
j_call: TRBJ2-1
clone_size: NA
cdr3_aa: CASSYITGVGNEQFF

v_call: TRBV5-1
j_call: TRBJ2-5
clone_size: NA
cdr3_aa: CASSGRGGETQYF

v_call: TRBV18
j_call: TRBJ1-2
clone_size: NA
cdr3_aa: CASSPRAGLGYTF

v_call: TRBV12-3/TRBV12-4
j_call: TRBJ1-4
clone_size: NA
cdr3_aa: CASSFTGAKEKLFF

v_call: TRBV7-2
j_call: TRBJ2-3
clone_size: few
cdr3_aa: CASSSPRRGDTQYF

v_call: TRBV29-1
j_call: TRBJ2-7
clone_size: few
cdr3_aa: CSVRSLAGDEQYF

v_call: TRBV11-2
j_call: TRBJ2-7
clone_size: few
cdr3_aa: CASSTTSGMKHEQYF

v_call: TRBV10-3
j_call: TRBJ2-2
clone_size: NA
cdr3_aa: CAISVENTGELFF

v_call: TRBV5-5
j_call: TRBJ2-3
clone_size: NA
cdr3_aa: CASSLVLGTGATDTQYF

v_call: TRBV6-6
j_call: TRBJ2-1
clone_size: NA
cdr3_aa: CASSSVQGGEQFF

v_call: TRBV6-1
j_call: TRBJ1-5
clone_size: few
cdr3_aa: CASSEPGTGSNQPQHF